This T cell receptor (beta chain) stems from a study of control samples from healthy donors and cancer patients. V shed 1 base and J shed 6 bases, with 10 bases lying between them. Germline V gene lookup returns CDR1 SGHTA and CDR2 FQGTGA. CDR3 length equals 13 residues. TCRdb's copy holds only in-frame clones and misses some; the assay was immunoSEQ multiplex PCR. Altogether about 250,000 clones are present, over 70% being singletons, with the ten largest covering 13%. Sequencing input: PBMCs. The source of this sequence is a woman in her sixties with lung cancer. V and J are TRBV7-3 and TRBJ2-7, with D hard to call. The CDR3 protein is CASSLMATGEQYF. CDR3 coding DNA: TGTGCCAGCAGCTTAATGGCGACTGGCGAGCAGTACTTC.